This T cell receptor beta chain stems from a study of T cell responses to AZD1222 COVID-19 vaccine (dated by TCRdb to the early 2020s). About the investigation overall: A total of 233 trial participants underwent TCR sequencing, of whom roughly 210 received two doses of AZD1222 and some 26 received two doses of the MenACWY control vaccine. Trial participants were enrolled into age subgroups of 18-55, 56-69 and 70-plus years, which contained about 150, 28 and 57 TCR-sequenced participants, respectively. Here is what the overall study found, with its caveats: Most participants were white British and females outnumbered males, and the authors suggested that clonal diversity may have been underestimated. Conclusions about previously exposed vaccinees were limited because only a handful of AZD1222 recipients were SARS-CoV-2 seropositive at baseline. After two AZD1222 doses, both the breadth and the depth of spike-specific TCRs were significantly higher than at day 0 and than in MenACWY recipients. Reportedly, close to half of the unique spike-specific TCRs recognized epitopes lying outside the regions that are mutated in the B.1.351 and B.1.1.7 variants. No day 14 peak-response samples were available, so repertoires were characterized only after the peak T cell response. CD4 TCRs associated with the vaccine covered the entire spike protein, and the dominant responses were in regions 160-218 and 743-854. In the small 56-69-year group, the increase in depth fell short of significance, most likely because of low power.

The CDR3 regions of human TCRbeta chains were subjected to immunosequencing. Processing in the source paper ran as follows. TCRs in the repertoires were matched against a reference library of SARS-CoV-2-specific TCRs that had been generated with the MIRA antigen-specificity platform. Breadth was defined as the fraction of unique TCRs that were SARS-CoV-2-associated. Depth was defined as the fraction of total T cells that were SARS-CoV-2-associated. Using the MIRA data, each spike-specific TCR was mapped to the spike region that the TCR reacts to and placed in a CD4 or CD8 class. Log10-transformed breadth and depth values were compared by one-way ANOVA with Sidak's multiple comparisons tests. Sourced from immuneACCESS, this table was stored by TCRdb with only in-frame sequences that have V and J called. A share of the clones is absent; for the studies checked, an unresolved V gene accounts for under half, and the remainder has no known explanation. V, J and clone size derive from that table, while D and trimming were established from the DNA sequence. Within this sample are about 150,000 clones, with around 90% of them counted one time only. 2.5% to 3.5% of the sample is taken by the ten largest.

The sample's time point label is to be understood as: about 28 days (+/-7) after the second vaccine dose. AZD1222 recipients given second doses at about 4 weeks or at about 12 weeks were pooled, since spike-specific TCR depth and breadth were not found to differ between the two schedules. Vaccinee samples were obtained from the UK trials COV001 and COV002, which included a single-blind randomized controlled phase 2/3 trial of AZD1222 (ChAdOx1 nCoV-19) in healthy adults. Trial participant PBMC samples were collected at day 0 and day 28 after the second dose for TCRbeta chain sequencing. Note on this clone: Its binding antigen is unknown. No much larger clonotype is one base removed from it; base qualities were not supplied.

The germline V gene (reference sequence) yields LGHDT for CDR1 and YNNKEL for CDR2. V drops 1 base and J drops 4 bases, leaving 16 bases in between. The CDR3 contains 16 residues, cysteine and phenylalanine counted. The sequence is cut down to CDR3 DNA, 48 bases in frame from base 1. Specimen: peripheral blood, collected 28 days after the second AZD1222 dose. The sequence is built from TRBV3-1 (or the pseudogene TRBV3-2) and TRBJ2-5; a tentative D match to TRBD1 spans 6 bases. This clonotype was obtained from an adult who received the AZD1222 COVID-19 vaccine. The CDR3 is CASSQASGVEGETQYF. The nucleotide sequence is TGTGCCAGCAGCCAAGCCTCAGGGGTTGAGGGAGAGACCCAGTACTTC.